Below are 9 T cell receptor beta chains sequenced from a single sample in a study of T cells expressing NK-cell markers. TCRdb re-called the 5' RACE reads and gives one entry per CDR3 protein, without DNA. This sample contains around 100,000 distinct CDR3 sequences. The source material was blood T cells: a sorted CD56 or NKG2C T cell subset, CD4+ or CD8+ T cells, or bulk PBMC T cells (not recorded which). Every receptor here comes from a woman aged 18 to 75 in good health.

V and J are TRBV9 and TRBJ2-5; the TRBD1 assignment by TCRdb is unverifiable without DNA. The germline V gene has CDR1 SGDLS and CDR2 YYNGEE. The CDR3 has 17 residues. The CDR3 loop reads CASSVGGGQGVMETQYF.

The chain links TRBV5-1 to TRBJ1-1. The CDR3 sequence is 11 residues long. Germline V gene lookup returns CDR1 SGHRS and CDR2 YFSETQ. CDR3 amino acids: CASSLSGWAFF.

The chain combines TRBV20-1 with TRBJ2-1; TCRdb's assignment of TRBD2 cannot be checked, as there is no DNA. Germline V lookup: CDR1 DFQATT, CDR2 SNEGSKA (reference sequence). The CDR3 covers 13 residues. The CDR3 loop reads CSARASGGNEQFF.

The CDR3 reads CATSWTANTGELFF. V and J are TRBV15 and TRBJ2-2. Germline lookup yields CDR1 LNHNV and CDR2 YYDKDF (reference sequence). CDR3 length: 14 amino acids.

The rearrangement joins TRBV5-6 to TRBJ1-4. The CDR3 spans 16 residues. From germline, CDR1 is SGHDT and CDR2 YYEEEE. CDR3 protein: CASSARVSSTNEKLFF.

CDR3 sequence: CSARAQKTYEQYF. The chain has TRBV29-1 and TRBJ2-7; TCRdb calls TRBD1, which cannot be checked without DNA. Germline V gene lookup returns CDR1 SQVTM and CDR2 ANQGSEA. The CDR3 totals 13 residues.

The chain recombines TRBV12-3 or TRBV12-4 with TRBJ2-5; with no DNA, the TCRdb D assignment of TRBD1 cannot be verified. The CDR3 is 15 residues long. The CDR3 spells CASSPPGVSGETQYF.

The chain joins TRBV7-9 to TRBJ2-3. Germline-derived CDR1 and CDR2 are SEHNR and FQNEAQ (reference sequence). The CDR3 spans 12 residues. The CDR3 reads CASSLAVFGVYF.

The rearrangement uses TRBV5-1 and TRBJ2-1; TCRdb's D call, TRBD2, is unchecked because there is no DNA. Germline V gene data show CDR1 as SGHRS and CDR2 as YFSETQ. The CDR3 covers 15 residues. The CDR3 sequence is CASTIAGGVYNEQFF.